The present entry profiles one T cell receptor beta chain with its context. Its antigen is not yet known. Within one base of it there is no much larger clone, and no base qualities were kept. The cohort was made up of approximately 700 healthy bone marrow donors. At the time of sampling, all cohort members were nominally healthy, though unrecorded immune exposures were likely present. The donor tested CMV seronegative, placing the donor among the 350 or so seronegative members of the cohort. A peripheral blood sample was provided by each donor, and peripheral blood mononuclear cells were used for TCR beta sequencing. Genomic DNA was extracted from the blood cell samples with the Qiagen DNeasy Blood Extraction Kit. The record originates from a study of cytomegalovirus exposure and HLA in healthy donors (dated by TCRdb to about 2017). Describing the broader study: An earlier analysis of approximately 590 of the donors reported 250 to 300 Gb of sequence data and some 120 million unique TCR beta sequences from roughly 180 million T cells. Approximately 330 gigabases of sequencing data and around 80 million unique TCR sequences made up an early release that covered fewer than 650 HLA-typed donors. The genetic ancestry cluster associated with self-reported Caucasian donors included 81% of the 398 genotyped donors. The study aimed to test whether signatures of past pathogen exposure could be identified by cataloging public T cell receptors. The study profiled the T cell repertoires of hundreds of subjects by immunosequencing and related them to cytomegalovirus serostatus. Besides the first cohort of 550 to 750 subjects, a separate validation cohort made up of over a hundred different subjects was used. To predict cytomegalovirus infection status, the study combined high-throughput TCR immunosequencing, statistical association of individual TCRs with disease status, and machine learning. A later analysis re-examined previously published TCR beta repertoires from just over 650 donors and added high-resolution HLA genotyping to investigate patterns of TCR occurrence. Rather than drawing on any new phenotypic data, the later analysis identified candidate immune exposures from TCR beta sequences and the way those sequences occurred across donors. In an earlier analysis of roughly 600 of the donors, high-throughput TCR beta sequencing was used to judge whether each TCR beta V gene segment behaved as functional or pseudogenic. Donor age, sex, ethnicity and CMV serostatus were compiled together with the repertoire data. A later genetic analysis took genome-wide SNP genotypes for about three fifths of the 666 donors and used that subset as a discovery cohort. Every discovery cohort repertoire had been produced on one sequencing platform. HLA typing covered class I and class II loci at four-digit resolution. The number of donors typed differed by locus, with about 629-630 for A, B, C, DRB1 and DQB1, roughly 520 for DQA1, 606 for DPA1, and about 450 for DPB1. A few DR-DQ haplotypes were treated as single units for association and clustering because of strong linkage in the cohort. Among about 370 genotyped donors of the cohort, an average of roughly 230,000 unique TCR beta nucleotide sequences was sequenced per donor, of which about 19% were non-productive.

Findings and caveats that apply to the study as a whole: The classifier was reported to diagnose cytomegalovirus status with high specificity and sensitivity in both the original and validation cohorts. Immune exposure information for the cohort was limited to CMV serostatus. According to a later genetic analysis, donors in an Asian-associated ancestry cluster had fewer N-insertions in productive TCRs than the approximately 650-donor mean. Only TCR beta chains were sequenced in this cohort, and the absence of alpha or paired-chain data limited detectable features. A later genetic analysis associated a missense DCLRE1C variant with V-gene and J-gene trimming of TCR beta chains, and an independent cohort replicated the association. A few of the identified cytomegalovirus-associated TCR beta chains were confirmed in vitro to be specific for cytomegalovirus antigens. Over 15 rarely observed V segments, including chromosome 9 orphons, were excluded from the earlier analysis of about 600 of the donors because counts were too low. The 87-base-pair reads could not distinguish some IMGT-functional V segments, including TRBV6-2 and TRBV6-3, so those segments were excluded. Because some donors lacked HLA typing at each locus, the association tests relied only on the typed subset. The study listed over 150 TCR beta chains as associated with cytomegalovirus. At a false discovery rate of 0.05, a later analysis linked 16,951 TCR beta sequences to specific HLA alleles. A cluster of highly shared sequence variants was judged likely to represent a technical artifact of the sequencing pipeline. A further reported finding was that TCR beta sequences accurately predicted the HLA-A and HLA-B alleles for most subjects in the first cohort. The presence/absence analyses assumed that sequencing depth was roughly uniform across donors, and that assumption may not be true. Several of the top co-occurrence clusters appeared to be linked to parvovirus B19, influenza, CMV and Epstein-Barr virus, according to a later analysis. Assigning TCR associations to individual alleles was difficult when HLA alleles, especially DR and DQ, strongly co-occurred. In a later analysis, HLA-associated TCR beta chains showed more clonal expansion and lower generation probabilities than non-associated chains that were equally common. Correlated functional status among segregating V segments might reflect linkage disequilibrium, but an unknown experimental factor could not be ruled out. Across donors, most TCR sequences were observed very rarely, whereas some public TCRs were present in many individuals. According to the authors, the approach could potentially be generalized to other disease states and immunological phenotypes. A later analysis found that TCR association rates varied across HLA loci, with DRB1 alleles showing the most associated TCRs and HLA-C alleles the fewest. According to a later analysis, most CMV-associated TCR beta chains appeared to be HLA-restricted, and the HLA associations seemed to be driven largely by CMV exposure. An earlier analysis of some 590 of the donors showed that most TCR beta V segments appeared in productive rearrangements either about 87% or about 30% of the time, which broadly matched IMGT annotations.

In the germline V gene (reference sequence), CDR1 corresponds to SEHNR and CDR2 to FQNEAQ. The CDR3, from cysteine to phenylalanine, totals 13 residues. Of the read, only the CDR3 DNA is kept; its 39 bases are in frame from base 1. V is pared back by 4 bases and J by 1 base, with 7 bases lying between the germline termini. Library preparation employed the immunoSEQ multiplex PCR assay. For the multiplex PCR, a mixture combining 60 forward primers for TCR Vbeta segments and 13 reverse primers for TCR Jbeta segments was used. The CDR3 region of rearranged TCR beta genes was amplified from genomic DNA by a multiplex PCR assay. Amplified TCR beta libraries were sequenced as 87-base-pair reads on the Illumina HiSeq System. For the original study's pipeline: In a later analysis, approximately 74 million unique TCR beta chains were counted across the 650 to 750 repertoires, and roughly 9.9 million of these chains were shared by at least two donors. Raw reads were error-corrected and collapsed into unique sequences with a nearest-neighbor algorithm that merged closely related sequences to remove PCR and sequencing errors. To assign V, D and J gene segments, CDR3 sequences were aligned to IMGT reference sequences. For a sequence to be retained, a match of at least six nucleotides to both a V gene segment and a J gene segment was required. Rearrangements were classified as productive when the CDR3 lacked stop codons and remained in frame with V and J, and all other rearrangements were classified as non-productive. Following IMGT convention, CDR3 was defined as the stretch from the second conserved V-encoded cysteine up to the conserved J-encoded phenylalanine. In an earlier analysis of approximately 500 of the donors, sequences lacking an unambiguous match to a single V gene segment were excluded. An earlier analysis of several hundred of the donors called V segments functional above 56.7% productive rearrangements and segregating when the between-donor standard deviation exceeded 5%. A statistical classification framework was built for diagnosing cytomegalovirus status from the catalog of TCR beta chain sequences. In a later analysis, TCR nucleotide sequences were compared against IMGT/GENE-DB human TR gene sequences so that V and J genes could be assigned. In a later analysis, CDR3 sequences and most-parsimonious VDJ recombination scenarios were assigned using the TCRdist pipeline. A later analysis defined each TCR beta chain by its CDR3 amino acid sequence plus V-gene family, and excluded reads lacking a unique V-gene family. A later analysis removed several hundred highly shared, low-generation-probability nucleotide sequences to deal with suspected cross-contamination and a sequencing artifact. In a later analysis, a clonal expansion index for each public chain was calculated from normalized within-repertoire ranks of inferred template counts. In a later analysis, generation probabilities were computed with a VDJ recombination model fitted to out-of-frame rearrangements, and the resulting probabilities were checked against IGoR. In a later analysis, hypergeometric tests were used to score TCR-TCR, TCR-HLA and TCR-CMV co-occurrence, with a repertoire-size bias correction applied to TCR pairs. In a later analysis, false discovery rates were estimated by permuting HLA or CMV assignments 20 times. In a later analysis, co-occurring TCRs were grouped using DBSCAN, and TCRdist sequence similarity was added for clustering within HLA-allele-positive subsets. Repertoires with fewer than 30,000 or more than 120,000 public chains, plus five repertoires with anomalous nucleotide sharing, were excluded from co-occurrence clustering. The table comes from immuneACCESS by way of TCRdb, which keeps in-frame sequences with V and J called. Part of the clones is missing from these tables; in studies checked, under half for an unresolved V gene and the rest for unknown reasons. From that table come the V and J calls and clone size; the DNA was used to work out D and trimming. This sample comprises some 150,000 clones, approximately 76% of them detected only once. Together, the top ten hold approximately 1.4% of the sample.

Sequenced input: PBMCs. The chain is made from TRBV7-9 and TRBJ2-5, and the D gene may be TRBD2, 5 bases matching. This sequence was found in a man in his fifties or sixties in good health and CMV-seronegative. The DNA sequence follows: TGTGCCAGCAGCTCGGGGATCCAAGAGACCCAGTACTTC. It translates as CASSSGIQETQYF.